These 21 T cell receptor beta chains came from one sample sequenced in a study of monozygotic twins with inflammatory bowel disease. TCRdb re-called the 5' RACE reads and gives one entry per CDR3 protein, without DNA. The sample spans a few hundred thousand distinct CDR3 sequences; the ten largest clones claim approximately 5.9%. The sequenced sample consisted of blood. The receptors come from a human donor with ulcerative colitis or Crohn's disease, or a healthy co-twin of an affected twin (not recorded which).

The V gene is TRBV7-2, the J gene TRBJ1-4. This CDR3 has 14 amino acids. Germline lookup yields CDR1 SGHTA and CDR2 FQGNSA. The CDR3 loop is CASKQGPTNEKLFF. Variable domain in full (rest from reference TRBV7-2 and TRBJ1-4): GAGVSQSPSNKVTEKGKDVELRCDPISGHTALYWYRQSLGQGLEFLIYFQGNSAPDKSGLPSDRFSAERTGGSVSTLTIQRTQQEDSAVYLCASKQGPTNEKLFFGSGTQLSVL.

The rearrangement links TRBV7-7 to TRBJ2-5; the TCRdb call, TRBD1, lacks DNA for checking. CDR3 length: 15 amino acids. CDR1 and CDR2 from the germline V gene are SSHAT and FNYEAQ (reference sequence). The chain's CDR3 is CASSLGFGGEETQYF. Using reference TRBV7-7 and TRBJ2-5 for the parts outside the CDR3, the full variable domain is GAGVSQSPRYKVTKRGQDVTLRCDPISSHATLYWYQQALGQGPEFLTYFNYEAQPDKSGLPSDRFSAERPEGSISTLTIQRTEQRDSAMYRCASSLGFGGEETQYFGPGTRLLVL.

The chain links TRBV12-3 or TRBV12-4 to TRBJ2-7; TCRdb's assignment of TRBD2 cannot be checked, as there is no DNA. The length of the CDR3 is 14 residues. The CDR3 sequence: CASRLGLGSYEQYF.

This chain uses TRBV24-1 with TRBJ2-5; TCRdb gives TRBD2 as the D gene, but with no DNA this cannot be confirmed. The length of the CDR3 is 16 residues. Germline assignment: CDR1 KGHDR and CDR2 SFDVKD. The CDR3 sequence: CATSDLLAGEQETQYF.

The J gene is TRBJ2-3, the V gene TRBV25-1; TCRdb outputs TRBD1, but without DNA this stays unchecked. The CDR3 runs 15 residues. CDR1 is MGHDK, CDR2 SYGVNS, per germline. The CDR3 is CASSSRGRGTDTQYF. The full variable domain, its missing parts supplied by reference TRBV25-1 and TRBJ2-3, is EADIYQTPRYLVIGTGKKITLECSQTMGHDKMYWYQQDPGMELHLIHYSYGVNSTEKGDLSSESTVSRIRTEHFPLTLESARPSHTSQYLCASSSRGRGTDTQYFGPGTRLTVL.

V gene TRBV20-1 combines with J gene TRBJ2-5; no DNA is available, so the TRBD1 call from TCRdb remains unchecked. Per the germline V gene, CDR1 is DFQATT and CDR2 is SNEGSKA (reference sequence). The length of the CDR3 is 13 residues. The CDR3 loop is CRAGQGARETQYF.

The chain employs TRBV29-1 and TRBJ1-1; TCRdb proposes TRBD1, but this gene call is untestable without DNA. Germline CDR1 is SQVTM and CDR2 is ANQGSEA. This CDR3 spans 13 amino acids. The CDR3 protein is CSVRQDANTEAFF. The complete variable domain, with remaining parts taken from reference TRBV29-1 and TRBJ1-1, reads SAVISQKPSRDICQRGTSLTIQCQVDSQVTMMFWYRQQPGQSLTLIATANQGSEATYESGFVIDKFPISRPNLTFSTLTVSNMSPEDSSIYLCSVRQDANTEAFFGQGTRLTVV.

The chain uses TRBV7-6 and TRBJ2-7; the D call of TRBD2 rests on TCRdb alone, since no DNA is present to check it. Germline CDR1 is SGHVS and CDR2 is FNYEAQ. This CDR3 contains 15 residues. CDR3 loop: CASSQQGPGTYEQYF.

V gene TRBV30 combines with J gene TRBJ1-6; TCRdb names TRBD1, which stays unverified in the absence of DNA. The CDR3 length is 13 residues. CDR1 GTSNPN and CDR2 SVGIG come from the germline V gene (reference sequence). The CDR3 reads CAWKVRANSPLHF.

The rearrangement joins TRBV7-2 to TRBJ2-1; TCRdb names TRBD2, which stays unverified in the absence of DNA. This CDR3 has 16 amino acids. CDR1 is SGHTA, CDR2 FQGNSA, per germline. The chain's CDR3 is CASSLRLAGLYNEQFF.

The chain joins TRBV7-8 to TRBJ1-1. Germline V gives CDR1 SGHVS, CDR2 FQNEAQ. The CDR3 length is 14 residues. The CDR3 loop reads CASSLALENTEAFF. The full variable domain, rest sourced from reference TRBV7-8 and TRBJ1-1, is GAGVSQSPRYKVAKRGQDVALRCDPISGHVSLFWYQQALGQGPEFLTYFQNEAQLDKSGLPSDRFFAERPEGSVSTLKIQRTQQEDSAVYLCASSLALENTEAFFGQGTRLTVV.

V and J are TRBV27 and TRBJ2-7; lacking DNA, the TRBD1 call made by TCRdb goes unchecked. Germline CDR1 reads MNHEY; CDR2 reads SMNVEV (reference sequence). The CDR3 is made up of 14 amino acids. This CDR3 is CARSLGDATREQYF.

This rearrangement joins TRBV6-1 to TRBJ1-1. The CDR3 length is 15 residues. Germline loops: CDR1 MNHNS, CDR2 SASEGT. CDR3 sequence reads: CASSEVGRPNTEAFF.

The rearrangement links TRBV20-1 to TRBJ1-6; absent DNA, TCRdb's TRBD1 call cannot be checked. This CDR3 region has 17 residues. CDR1 DFQATT and CDR2 SNEGSKA come from the germline V gene (reference sequence). The CDR3 loop reads CSARDSRTGSLNSPLHF.

This chain connects TRBV7-3 to TRBJ2-1; as DNA is missing, the TRBD1 call by TCRdb cannot be tested. The CDR3 totals 18 residues. CDR1 SGHTA and CDR2 FQGTGA come from the germline V gene. The CDR3 is CASSQRAKTMGAYNEQFF.

The J gene is TRBJ1-1, the V gene TRBV5-1; checking the TCRdb D call of TRBD1 is not possible without DNA. Germline loops: CDR1 SGHRS, CDR2 YFSETQ. CDR3 length: 15 residues. Here the CDR3 reads CASSGTGSRGTEAFF. Using reference TRBV5-1 and TRBJ1-1 for the parts outside the CDR3, the full variable domain is KAGVTQTPRYLIKTRGQQVTLSCSPISGHRSVSWYQQTPGQGLQFLFEYFSETQRNKGNFPGRFSGRQFSNSRSEMNVSTLELGDSALYLCASSGTGSRGTEAFFGQGTRLTVV.

The rearrangement links TRBV3-1 to TRBJ2-5; TCRdb proposes TRBD2, but this gene call is untestable without DNA. The CDR3 runs 16 residues. Germline CDR1 LGHDT, CDR2 YNNKEL (reference sequence). CDR3 in amino acids: CASSRGTSGQQETQYF.

This chain connects TRBV12-3 or TRBV12-4 to TRBJ1-5; TCRdb's D call, TRBD1, is unchecked because there is no DNA. The CDR3 length is 17 residues. CDR3 sequence reads: CASSPRTGGLSNQPQHF.

This sequence joins TRBV5-1 and TRBJ2-7; TCRdb indicates TRBD1, and absent DNA this call remains unverified. This CDR3 comprises 17 residues. In germline, CDR1 is SGHRS, CDR2 YFSETQ. CDR3 sequence: CASSLGGPGTGGAEQYF.

The J gene is TRBJ2-3, the V gene TRBV20-1; there is no DNA to check the TCRdb D call of TRBD2. Germline V gene sequence: CDR1 DFQATT, CDR2 SNEGSKA (reference sequence). This CDR3 contains 15 residues. The CDR3 sequence: CSARGLAGVTDTQYF.

CDR3 amino acids: CASFIAGGPNEQFF. The chain uses TRBV7-9 and TRBJ2-1; TCRdb's assignment of TRBD2 cannot be checked, as there is no DNA. CDR3 length: 14 amino acids. Germline values: CDR1 SEHNR, CDR2 FQNEAQ (reference sequence).